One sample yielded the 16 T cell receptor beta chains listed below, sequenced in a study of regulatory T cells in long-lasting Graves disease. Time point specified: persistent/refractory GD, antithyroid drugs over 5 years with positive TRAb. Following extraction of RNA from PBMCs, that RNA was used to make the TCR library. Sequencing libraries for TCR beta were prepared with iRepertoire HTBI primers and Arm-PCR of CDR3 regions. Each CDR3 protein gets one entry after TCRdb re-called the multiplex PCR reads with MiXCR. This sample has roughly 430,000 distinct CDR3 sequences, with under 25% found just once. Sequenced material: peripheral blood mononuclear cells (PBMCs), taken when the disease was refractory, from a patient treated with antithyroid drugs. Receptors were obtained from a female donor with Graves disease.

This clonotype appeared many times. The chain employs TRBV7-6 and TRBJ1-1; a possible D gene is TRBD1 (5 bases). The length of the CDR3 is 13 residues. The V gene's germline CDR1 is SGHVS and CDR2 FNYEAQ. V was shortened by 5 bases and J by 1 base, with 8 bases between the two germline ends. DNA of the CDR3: TGTGCCAGCAGCCAGACAGAGAACACTGAAGCTTTCTTT. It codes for CASSQTENTEAFF.

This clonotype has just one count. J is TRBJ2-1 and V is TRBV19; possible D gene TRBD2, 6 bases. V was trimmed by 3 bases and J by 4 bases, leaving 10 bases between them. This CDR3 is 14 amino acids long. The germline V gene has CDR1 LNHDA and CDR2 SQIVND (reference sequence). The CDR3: CASSMTRLYNEQFF. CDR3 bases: TGTGCCAGTAGTATGACTAGGCTGTACAATGAGCAGTTCTTC.

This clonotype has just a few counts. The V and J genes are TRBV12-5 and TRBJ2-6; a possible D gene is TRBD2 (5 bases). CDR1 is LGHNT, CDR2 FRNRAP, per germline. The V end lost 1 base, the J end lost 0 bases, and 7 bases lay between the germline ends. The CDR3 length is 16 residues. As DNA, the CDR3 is TGTGCTAGTGGTTTGGCCCGGGGCTCTGGGGCCAACGTCCTGACTTTC. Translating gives CASGLARGSGANVLTF.

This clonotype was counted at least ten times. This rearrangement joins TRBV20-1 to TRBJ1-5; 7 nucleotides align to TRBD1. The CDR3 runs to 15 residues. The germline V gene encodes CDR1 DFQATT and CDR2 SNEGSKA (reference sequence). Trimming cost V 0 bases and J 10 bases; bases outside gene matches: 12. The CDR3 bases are TGCAGTGCTAGAGATCAGGGGCAGGGGGTAAACCCCCAGCATTTT. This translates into CSARDQGQGVNPQHF.

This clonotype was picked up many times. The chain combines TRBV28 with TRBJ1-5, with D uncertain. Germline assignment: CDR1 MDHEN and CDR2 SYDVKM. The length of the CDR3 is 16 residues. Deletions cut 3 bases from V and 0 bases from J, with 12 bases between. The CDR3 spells CASSFAPGYSNQPQHF. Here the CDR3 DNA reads TGTGCCAGCAGTTTCGCCCCGGGGTATAGCAATCAGCCCCAGCATTTT.

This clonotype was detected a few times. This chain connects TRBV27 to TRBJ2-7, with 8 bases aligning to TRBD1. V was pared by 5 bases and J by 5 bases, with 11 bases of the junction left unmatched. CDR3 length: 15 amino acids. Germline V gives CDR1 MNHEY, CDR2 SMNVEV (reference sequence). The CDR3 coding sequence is TGTGCCAGCAGTCGACCCGGGACAGGTGCTAACGAGCAGTACTTC. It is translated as CASSRPGTGANEQYF.

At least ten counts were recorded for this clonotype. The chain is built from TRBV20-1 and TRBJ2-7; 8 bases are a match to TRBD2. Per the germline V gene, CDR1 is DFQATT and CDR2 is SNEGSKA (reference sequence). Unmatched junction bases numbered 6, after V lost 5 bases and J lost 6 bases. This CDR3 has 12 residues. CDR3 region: CSAPSAGVEQYF. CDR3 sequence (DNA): TGCAGTGCTCCTTCAGCGGGAGTCGAGCAGTACTTC.

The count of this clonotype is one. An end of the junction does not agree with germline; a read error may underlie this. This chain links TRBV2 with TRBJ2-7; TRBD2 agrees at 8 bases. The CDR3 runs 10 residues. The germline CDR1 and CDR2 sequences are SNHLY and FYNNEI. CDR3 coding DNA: TGTGCCAGCAGGAGCGGGGGACCTAACTTC. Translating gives CASRSGGPNF.

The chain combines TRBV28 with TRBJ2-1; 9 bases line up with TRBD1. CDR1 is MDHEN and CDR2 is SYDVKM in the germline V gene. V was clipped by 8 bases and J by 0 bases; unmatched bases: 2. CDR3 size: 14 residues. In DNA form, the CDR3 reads TGTGCCAGCGAGACAGGGGGCTCCTACAATGAGCAGTTCTTC. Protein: CASETGGSYNEQFF.

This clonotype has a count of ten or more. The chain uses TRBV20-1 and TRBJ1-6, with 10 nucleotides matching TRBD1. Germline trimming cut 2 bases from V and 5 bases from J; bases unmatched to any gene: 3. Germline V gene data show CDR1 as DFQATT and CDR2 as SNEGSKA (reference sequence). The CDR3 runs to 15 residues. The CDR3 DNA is TGCAGTGCTAGACCGACAGGGGGCGATAATTCACCCCTCCACTTT. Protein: CSARPTGGDNSPLHF.

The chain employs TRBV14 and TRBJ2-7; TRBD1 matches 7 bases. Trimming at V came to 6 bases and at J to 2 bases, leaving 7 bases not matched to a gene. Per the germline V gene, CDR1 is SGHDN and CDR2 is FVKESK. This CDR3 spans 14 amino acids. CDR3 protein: CASRVQGWTYEQYF. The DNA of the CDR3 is TGTGCCAGCAGGGTACAGGGGTGGACCTACGAGCAGTACTTC.

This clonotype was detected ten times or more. The CDR3 sequence is CSVETGQETQYF. The CDR3 DNA sequence: TGCAGCGTTGAGACAGGGCAGGAGACCCAGTACTTC. This chain links TRBV29-1 with TRBJ2-5; 7 bases agree with TRBD1. In germline, CDR1 is SQVTM, CDR2 ANQGSEA. The J segment lost 5 bases and the V segment lost 3 bases, leaving 3 bases of the junction unmatched. CDR3 size: 12 residues.

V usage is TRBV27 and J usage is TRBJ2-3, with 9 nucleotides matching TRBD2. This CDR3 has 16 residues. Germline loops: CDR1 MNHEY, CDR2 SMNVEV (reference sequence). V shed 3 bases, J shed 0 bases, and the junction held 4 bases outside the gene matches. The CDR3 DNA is TGTGCCAGCAGTTTCCTCCTAGCGGGAAGCACAGATACGCAGTATTTT. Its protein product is CASSFLLAGSTDTQYF.

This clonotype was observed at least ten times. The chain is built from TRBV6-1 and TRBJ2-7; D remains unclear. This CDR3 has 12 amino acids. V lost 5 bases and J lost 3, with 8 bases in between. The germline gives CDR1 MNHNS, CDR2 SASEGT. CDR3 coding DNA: TGTGCCAGCAGTACGACTTTCTACGAGCAGTACTTC. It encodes CASSTTFYEQYF.

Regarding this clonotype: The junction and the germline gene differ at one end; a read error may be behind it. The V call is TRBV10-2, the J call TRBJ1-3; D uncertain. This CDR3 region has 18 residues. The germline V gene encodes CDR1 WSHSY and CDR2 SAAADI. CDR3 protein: CASSEVLGKGLSGNTIYF. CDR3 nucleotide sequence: TGCGCCAGCAGTGAAGTGCTGGGCAAAGGTTTGTCTGGGAACACCATATATTTT.

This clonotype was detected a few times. Written as DNA, the CDR3 is TGTGCCAGCCGGAGGGGGATGGGCTACACCTTC. It encodes CASRRGMGYTF. The J gene is TRBJ1-2, the V gene TRBV6-1; the D gene is possibly TRBD1 (6 bases). Germline V gene data show CDR1 as MNHNS and CDR2 as SASEGT. Trimming removed 8 bases from V and 8 bases from J, with 12 bases in between. This CDR3 region has 11 residues.